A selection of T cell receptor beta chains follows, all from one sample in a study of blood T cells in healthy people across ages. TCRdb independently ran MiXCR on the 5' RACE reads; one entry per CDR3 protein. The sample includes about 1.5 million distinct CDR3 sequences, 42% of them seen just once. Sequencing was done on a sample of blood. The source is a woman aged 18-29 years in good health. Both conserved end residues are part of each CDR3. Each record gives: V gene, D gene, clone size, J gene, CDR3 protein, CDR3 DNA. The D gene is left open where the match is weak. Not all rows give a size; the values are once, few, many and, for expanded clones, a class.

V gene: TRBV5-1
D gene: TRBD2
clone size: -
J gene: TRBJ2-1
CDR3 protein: CASSLNGGGSSYNEQFF
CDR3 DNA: TGCGCCAGCAGCTTGAATGGGGGAGGGAGCTCCTACAATGAGCAGTTCTTC

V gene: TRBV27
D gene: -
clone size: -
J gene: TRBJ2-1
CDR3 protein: CASSRLRHEQFF
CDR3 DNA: TGTGCCAGCAGCCGACTACGGCATGAGCAGTTCTTC

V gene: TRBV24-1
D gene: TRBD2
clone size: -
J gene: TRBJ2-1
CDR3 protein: CATSGPRTRGNEQFF
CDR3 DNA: TGTGCCACCAGCGGACCTCGGACTAGAGGCAATGAGCAGTTCTTC

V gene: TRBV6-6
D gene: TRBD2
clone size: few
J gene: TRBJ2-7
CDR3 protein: CASSYTLPGGGTYEQYF
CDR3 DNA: TGTGCCAGCAGTTACACGCTCCCTGGCGGGGGTACCTACGAGCAGTACTTC

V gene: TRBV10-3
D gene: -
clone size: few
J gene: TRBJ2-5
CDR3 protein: CAIGQETQYF
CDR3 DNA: TGTGCCATAGGGCAGGAGACCCAGTACTTC

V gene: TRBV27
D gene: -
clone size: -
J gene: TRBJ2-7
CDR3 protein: CASSLARDNEQYF
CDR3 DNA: TGTGCCAGCAGTTTAGCCAGGGACAATGAGCAGTACTTC

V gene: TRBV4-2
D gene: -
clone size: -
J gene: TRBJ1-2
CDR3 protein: CASSPGLVDGHTF
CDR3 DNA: TGTGCCAGCAGCCCTGGATTAGTTGATGGCCACACCTTC

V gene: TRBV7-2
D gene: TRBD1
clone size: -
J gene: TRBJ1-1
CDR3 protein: CASSQQGTTNTEAFF
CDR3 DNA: TGTGCCAGCAGCCAACAGGGGACAACGAACACTGAAGCTTTCTTT

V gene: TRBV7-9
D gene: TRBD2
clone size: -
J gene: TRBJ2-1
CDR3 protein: CAISSGRAVDNEQFF
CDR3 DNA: TGTGCCATCTCTAGCGGGAGGGCGGTGGACAATGAGCAGTTCTTC

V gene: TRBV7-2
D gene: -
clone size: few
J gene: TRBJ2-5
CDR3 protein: CASSPDPMGTGETQYF
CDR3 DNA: TGTGCCAGCAGCCCAGACCCAATGGGTACCGGGGAGACCCAGTACTTC

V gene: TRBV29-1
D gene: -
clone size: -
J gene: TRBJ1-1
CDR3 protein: CSVVLGGWTEAFF
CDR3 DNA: TGCAGCGTTGTTTTAGGTGGGTGGACTGAAGCTTTCTTT

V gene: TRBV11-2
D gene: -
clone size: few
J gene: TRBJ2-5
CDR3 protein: CASSLGLASPQETQYF
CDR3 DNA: TGTGCCAGCAGCTTAGGTTTGGCTTCCCCACAAGAGACCCAGTACTTC

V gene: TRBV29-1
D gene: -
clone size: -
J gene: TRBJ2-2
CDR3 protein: CSVVGMNTGELFF
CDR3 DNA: TGCAGCGTTGTAGGCATGAACACCGGGGAGCTGTTTTTT

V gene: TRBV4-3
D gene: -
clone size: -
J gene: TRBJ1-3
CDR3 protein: CASSQIYGSTGGNTIYF
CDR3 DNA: TGCGCCAGCAGCCAAATCTATGGAAGTACAGGAGGAAACACCATATATTTT

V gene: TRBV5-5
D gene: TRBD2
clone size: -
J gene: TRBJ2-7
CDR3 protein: CASSPTSGSLYNEQYF
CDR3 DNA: TGTGCCAGCAGTCCGACTAGCGGGAGTCTATACAATGAGCAGTACTTC

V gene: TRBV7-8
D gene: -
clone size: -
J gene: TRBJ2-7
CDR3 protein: CASSLASASLRGYEQYF
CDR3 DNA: TGTGCCAGCAGCTTAGCTTCAGCCTCCCTACGTGGCTACGAGCAGTACTTC

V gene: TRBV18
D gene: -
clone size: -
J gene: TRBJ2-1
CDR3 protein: CASSPSENEQFF
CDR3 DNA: TGTGCCAGCTCACCTAGCGAAAATGAGCAGTTCTTC

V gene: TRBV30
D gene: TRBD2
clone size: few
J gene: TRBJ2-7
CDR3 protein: CAWSVLAGYEQYF
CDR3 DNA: TGTGCCTGGAGTGTACTAGCGGGCTACGAGCAGTACTTC

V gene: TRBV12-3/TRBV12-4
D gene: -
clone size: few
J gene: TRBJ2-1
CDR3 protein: CASSSVRGPESYNEQFF
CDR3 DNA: TGTGCCAGCAGCTCCGTCCGGGGACCTGAGAGCTACAATGAGCAGTTCTTC

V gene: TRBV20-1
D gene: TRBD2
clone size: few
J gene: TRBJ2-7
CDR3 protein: CSARGSGSWSYEQYF
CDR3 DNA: TGCAGTGCTAGAGGGAGCGGGAGTTGGTCCTACGAGCAGTACTTC

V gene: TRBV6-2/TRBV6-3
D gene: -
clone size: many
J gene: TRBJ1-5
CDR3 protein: CASSYTGLSNQPQHF
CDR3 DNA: TGTGCCAGCAGTTACACAGGGTTGAGCAATCAGCCCCAGCATTTT

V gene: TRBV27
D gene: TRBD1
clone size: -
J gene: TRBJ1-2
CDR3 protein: CASSGQGVGGYTF
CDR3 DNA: TGTGCCAGCAGTGGACAGGGAGTGGGTGGCTACACCTTC

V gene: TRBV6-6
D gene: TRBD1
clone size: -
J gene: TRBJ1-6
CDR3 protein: CACEPGQEISPLHF
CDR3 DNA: TGTGCCTGCGAGCCGGGACAGGAGATTTCACCCCTCCACTTT

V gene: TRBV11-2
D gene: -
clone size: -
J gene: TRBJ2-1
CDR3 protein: CASSFSELVPFF
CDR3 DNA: TGTGCCAGCAGCTTCTCCGAACTAGTTCCGTTCTTC

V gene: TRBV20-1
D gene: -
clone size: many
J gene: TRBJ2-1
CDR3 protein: CSARDTGTYNEQFF
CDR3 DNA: TGCAGTGCTAGAGATACGGGAACCTACAATGAGCAGTTCTTC

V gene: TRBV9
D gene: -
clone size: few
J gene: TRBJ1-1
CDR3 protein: CASSVATSNTEAFF
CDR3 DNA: TGTGCCAGCAGCGTAGCTACTAGTAACACTGAAGCTTTCTTT

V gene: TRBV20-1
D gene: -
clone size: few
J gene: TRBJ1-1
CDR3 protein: CSAKGRYEAFF
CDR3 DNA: TGCAGTGCTAAGGGCAGATATGAAGCTTTCTTT

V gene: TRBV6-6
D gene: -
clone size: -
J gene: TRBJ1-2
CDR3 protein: CASSLIRDGYTF
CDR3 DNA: TGTGCCAGCAGTTTGATTAGGGACGGCTACACCTTC

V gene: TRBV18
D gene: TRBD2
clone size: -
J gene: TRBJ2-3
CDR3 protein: CASSPGLAATVSRADTQYF
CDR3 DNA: TGTGCCAGCTCACCAGGACTAGCGGCGACAGTATCGAGGGCAGATACGCAGTATTTT

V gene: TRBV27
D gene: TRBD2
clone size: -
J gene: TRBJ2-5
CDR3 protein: CASWTTSGTEETQYF
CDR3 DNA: TGTGCCAGCTGGACGACTAGCGGGACAGAAGAGACCCAGTACTTC

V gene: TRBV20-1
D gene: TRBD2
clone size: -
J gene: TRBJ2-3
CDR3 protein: CSARDYGLAHSTDTQYF
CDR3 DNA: TGCAGTGCTAGAGATTATGGACTAGCCCATAGCACAGATACGCAGTATTTT

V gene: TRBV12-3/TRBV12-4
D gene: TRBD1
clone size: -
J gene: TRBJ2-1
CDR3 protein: CASITGQGRYNEQFF
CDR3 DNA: TGTGCCAGCATAACAGGACAGGGGCGTTACAATGAGCAGTTCTTC

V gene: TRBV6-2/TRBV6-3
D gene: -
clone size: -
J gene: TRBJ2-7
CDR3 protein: CASGQTGYNEQYF
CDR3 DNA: TGTGCCAGCGGGCAGACAGGATACAATGAGCAGTACTTC

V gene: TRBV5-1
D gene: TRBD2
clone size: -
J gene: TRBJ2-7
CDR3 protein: CASSLNGGANEQYF
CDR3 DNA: TGCGCCAGCAGTTTGAACGGGGGGGCGAACGAGCAGTACTTC

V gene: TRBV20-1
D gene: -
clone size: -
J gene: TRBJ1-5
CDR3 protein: CSARERVVFSNPPQHF
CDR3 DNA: TGCAGTGCTAGAGAGAGGGTGGTTTTTAGCAATCCGCCCCAGCATTTT

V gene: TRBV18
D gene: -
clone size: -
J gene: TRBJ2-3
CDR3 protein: CASSPQGRPSTDTQYF
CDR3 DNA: TGTGCCAGCTCACCACAGGGCAGACCTAGCACAGATACGCAGTATTTT

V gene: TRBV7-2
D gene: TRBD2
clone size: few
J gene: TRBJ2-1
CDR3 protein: CASSLNPGTSGGNEQFF
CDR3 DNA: TGTGCCAGCAGCTTAAACCCCGGGACTAGCGGGGGCAATGAGCAGTTCTTC

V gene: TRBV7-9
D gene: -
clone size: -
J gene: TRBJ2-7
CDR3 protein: CASREFEQYF
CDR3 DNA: TGTGCCAGCAGAGAATTCGAGCAGTACTTC

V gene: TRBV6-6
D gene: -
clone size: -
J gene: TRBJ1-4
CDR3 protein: CASSYEGREEKLFF
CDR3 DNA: TGTGCCAGCAGTTACGAAGGGAGAGAGGAAAAACTGTTTTTT

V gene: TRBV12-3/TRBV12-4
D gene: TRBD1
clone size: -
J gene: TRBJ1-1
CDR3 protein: CASSWGQTEAFF
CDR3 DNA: TGTGCCAGCAGTTGGGGACAGACTGAAGCTTTCTTT